This TCR beta chain was observed in a study of radiation and T cells in renal cell carcinoma (TCRdb year 2020). General notes on the study: Samples came from a clinical trial, in which primary renal cell carcinomas received 15 Gy stereotactic body radiation therapy followed by nephrectomy 4 weeks later. Across all 53 samples, 3.5 million to 4.5 million unique CDR3 nucleotide sequences encoding around 2.8 million unique CDR3 amino acid sequences were identified. A total of 50 or so samples underwent TCR beta sequencing, made up of around 26 tumors and about 27 peripheral blood samples. Broader findings and caveats from the paper: Changes in the blood repertoire were not tracked past 4 weeks after treatment. In blood, the top tumor clonotypes increased from baseline to 2 weeks after radiation and then shrank by 4 weeks, which suggests a temporary expansion of tumor-resident clones. The single-armed trial design could not address effects of radiation dose or scheduling on the TCR repertoire. Because no pretreatment tumor biopsies were available, whether clonotypes were present in the tumor at baseline could not be determined.

The time point label, as the study defines it: blood 2 weeks post-SBRT. What this sample's treatment or condition label stands for: 15 Gy SBRT to primary tumor, nephrectomy 4 weeks later. To follow tumor-enriched clonotypes, serial peripheral blood was collected from radiation-treated patients at baseline and at 2 weeks and 4 weeks after SBRT. All patients had renal cell carcinoma with clear cell pathology. The QIAamp DNA Blood Mini Kit (Qiagen) was used to prepare genomic DNA for TCR sequencing. Samples were included in the analyses only if all quality control checks were passed. The CDR3 starts with the cysteine, ends with the phenylalanine, and has 14 residues. Kept here is only the CDR3 DNA, which spans 42 bases and is read in frame from base 1. The germline V gene supplies CDR1 SGHRS and CDR2 YFSETQ. Germline trimming amounts to 4 bases on V and 4 bases on J, with 3 as the count of junction bases outside the gene matches.

TCR beta libraries were generated from genomic DNA with the immunoSEQ kit, following the manufacturer's recommendations. To prepare libraries, a first multiplex PCR with proprietary primers was run, followed by a second PCR that added unique barcodes, and a bead cleanup was done after each round. Each sample batch included a kit-provided positive control reaction and a negative control reaction. The final libraries underwent checking on an Agilent 4200 TapeStation D1000 ScreenTape, volumetric pooling, and quantification by qPCR. Sequencing ran on an Illumina NextSeq500 with a MidOutput 150-cycle cartridge, using 156 Read1 and 15 Index1 cycles with kit custom primers. The pooled library was loaded at around 0.98 pM, with an approximately 19% PhiX control spiked in. For the original study's pipeline: The vendor-processed data were analyzed in R, and a clonotype was defined as all T cells that share the same CDR3 nucleotide sequence. In the clone abundance analyses, frequencies in each sample were normalized to that sample's 10,000 most abundant clones. Public T cell clones, which averaged fewer than five per sample, were excluded before analysis. A difference in abundance of at least 32-fold between compartments was used to define tumor-enriched and baseline blood-enriched clonotypes. A beta-binomial differential abundance model was used to identify clonotypes that were expanded or contracted between blood time points. The Baroni-Urbani and Buser coefficient was used to measure tumor-blood repertoire similarity, and groups were compared with two-tailed Wilcoxon tests in R. TCRdb carries this immuneACCESS record with in-frame sequences only. Its versions omit some clonotypes, under half of them owing to an unresolved V gene in the studies checked, with the rest unexplained. V, J and clone size reflect that table, while D and trimming were determined from the DNA. The table for this sample lists 150,000 to 190,000 clones; roughly 87% of them were counted only once. Over 10% of the sample is held by the ten biggest clonotypes.

About this clone itself: Its antigen is still unknown. One base away there is no much larger clone; base qualities are not given.

The chain is made from TRBV5-1 and TRBJ2-2; 8 of the junction bases match TRBD1. The clonotype was recovered from a woman in her 50s with renal cell carcinoma. The specimen comprised blood, sampled from a patient whose treatment included radiotherapy and nephrectomy. The CDR3 is CASSPGTGTGELFF. The sequenced DNA is TGCGCCAGCAGCCCCGGGACAGGCACCGGGGAGCTGTTTTTT. This CDR3, with the reference TRBV5-1 and TRBJ2-2 proteins standing in past its ends, gives the full variable domain KAGVTQTPRYLIKTRGQQVTLSCSPISGHRSVSWYQQTPGQGLQFLFEYFSETQRNKGNFPGRFSGRQFSNSRSEMNVSTLELGDSALYLCASSPGTGTGELFFGEGSRLTVL.